Each of the 30 T cell receptor beta chains below was sequenced from the same sample in a study of T cells after yellow fever vaccination. TCRdb re-derived calls from the 5' RACE reads in MiXCR, one entry per CDR3 protein. The sample gives under 300,000 distinct CDR3 sequences, about 7% of which show up once; 0.85% is in the top ten. The sequencing here drew on CD4+ T cells sorted from PBMCs, taken 15 days after the yellow fever booster vaccination. Receptors originate from a young man who received the YFV17D yellow fever vaccine.

V is TRBV5-4 and J is TRBJ2-3; D gene uncertain. With 3 bases removed from V and 2 bases from J, the gap between germline ends came to 7 bases. The CDR3 consists of 13 residues. Germline V CDR1 and CDR2: SGHNT, YYREEE (reference sequence). The CDR3 DNA sequence: TGTGCCAGCAGCTCGGCTAACACAGATACGCAGTATTTT. Its protein is CASSSANTDTQYF.

The chain links TRBV20-1 to TRBJ2-3; 8 positions match TRBD2. Germline values: CDR1 DFQATT, CDR2 SNEGSKA (reference sequence). Trimming at V came to 3 bases and at J to 3 bases, leaving 8 bases not matched to a gene. This CDR3 contains 15 residues. The CDR3 loop reads CSARETSARTDTQYF. As DNA, the CDR3 is TGCAGTGCTAGGGAGACTAGCGCCCGGACAGATACGCAGTATTTT.

A few counts support this clonotype. J is TRBJ2-2 and V is TRBV12-3 or TRBV12-4, with D unclear. The CDR3 length is 16 residues. V lost 2 bases and J 0 bases, leaving 10 bases between the germline ends. The CDR3 sequence is CASSLRGGANTGELFF. CDR3 coding DNA: TGTGCCAGCAGTTTACGAGGCGGAGCGAACACCGGGGAGCTGTTTTTT.

This clonotype has at least ten counts. The chain links TRBV5-1 to TRBJ2-1; D is undetermined. Germline V gives CDR1 SGHRS, CDR2 YFSETQ. Trimming removed 3 bases at V and 13 bases at J, with 8 bases between. This CDR3 region has 10 residues. CDR3 nucleotides: TGCGCCAGCAGCTCAGAACCCCAGTTCTTC. It encodes CASSSEPQFF.

Turning to this clonotype: A much bigger clone sits one base away, suggesting this may be a read error. The chain couples TRBV12-3 or TRBV12-4 to TRBJ1-1; D remains ambiguous. V shed 8 bases and J shed 8 bases, with 18 bases lying between them. CDR3 length: 13 amino acids. CDR3 region: CASRARVRGEAFF. The CDR3 region has the DNA TGTGCCAGCCGTGCACGAGTCCGGGGAGAAGCTTTCTTT.

As DNA, the CDR3 is TGTGCCAGCAGCTCGGCGGGAGGGGCGGAGACCCAGTACTTC. Translation gives CASSSAGGAETQYF. This chain connects TRBV5-6 to TRBJ2-5, with 9 bases lining up with TRBD2. J lost 5 bases, V lost 3 bases, and 5 bases had no gene match. Germline CDR1 is SGHDT and CDR2 is YYEEEE. CDR3 length equals 14 residues.

The J gene is TRBJ2-1, the V gene TRBV10-2; 8 bases agree with TRBD2. The V gene end was trimmed by 7 bases and the J gene end by 9 bases; junction bases not matched to a gene: 11. The CDR3 spans 14 residues. Germline V gene data show CDR1 as WSHSY and CDR2 as SAAADI. The CDR3 protein is CASMRQREWVEQFF. For the CDR3, the DNA is TGCGCCAGCATGAGGCAGCGGGAGTGGGTTGAGCAGTTCTTC.

The table lists this clonotype with many counts. The chain carries TRBV7-8 and TRBJ1-4, with D perhaps matching TRBD1 (6 bases). Trimming took 3 bases from V and 5 from J, leaving 13 bases between them. This CDR3 is built from 15 residues. Per germline, CDR1 SGHVS and CDR2 FQNEAQ. The CDR3 here is CASSFSGTRNEKLFF. The CDR3 DNA follows: TGTGCCAGCAGCTTCTCCGGGACACGGAATGAAAAACTGTTTTTT.

In its sample, this clonotype was seen a few times. V and J are TRBV20-1 and TRBJ2-3, with 10 bases lining up with TRBD2. This CDR3 contains 16 residues. Unmatched junction bases numbered 14, after V lost 6 bases and J lost 5 bases. CDR1 is DFQATT, CDR2 SNEGSKA, per germline (reference sequence). In DNA form, the CDR3 reads TGCAGTGCCAATGGGGCAAGCGGGAGGGGCGGAGATACGCAGTATTTT. Encoded protein: CSANGASGRGGDTQYF.

This clonotype came up a few times. The chain carries TRBV19 and TRBJ1-1; the match to TRBD1 covers 7 bases. V shed 7 bases and J 4 bases; nucleotides not matched to a gene: 15. The germline CDR1 and CDR2 sequences are LNHDA and SQIVND (reference sequence). The CDR3 has 16 amino acids. CDR3 nucleotide sequence: TGTGCCAGTACCCCTCCGACAGGGAGGATGGGCACTGAAGCTTTCTTT. It encodes CASTPPTGRMGTEAFF. Full variable domain (outside the CDR3, taken from reference TRBV19 and TRBJ1-1): DGGITQSPKYLFRKEGQNVTLSCEQNLNHDAMYWYRQDPGQGLRLIYYSQIVNDFQKGDIAEGYSVSREKKESFPLTVTSAQKNPTAFYLCASTPPTGRMGTEAFFGQGTRLTVV.

This clonotype showed up just a few times. The chain is built from TRBV20-1 and TRBJ1-2; D might be TRBD1 (5 bases). The CDR3 covers 15 residues. The V gene's germline CDR1 is DFQATT and CDR2 SNEGSKA (reference sequence). The V end was cut by 2 bases, the J end by 4 bases, with 17 bases between. The CDR3 sequence: CSARSWTREPYGYTF. CDR3 in DNA: TGCAGTGCTAGATCTTGGACCAGGGAACCCTATGGCTACACCTTC.

The V call is TRBV19, the J call TRBJ2-5, with 10 nucleotides matching TRBD1. V was clipped by 5 bases and J by 0 bases; unmatched bases: 6. The CDR3 loop spans 16 amino acids. From germline, CDR1 is LNHDA and CDR2 SQIVND (reference sequence). The CDR3 DNA follows: TGTGCCAGTAGTGCCCGGGACAGGGGTTACCAAGAGACCCAGTACTTC. Its translation: CASSARDRGYQETQYF. Filled out from reference TRBV19 and TRBJ2-5, the complete variable domain reads DGGITQSPKYLFRKEGQNVTLSCEQNLNHDAMYWYRQDPGQGLRLIYYSQIVNDFQKGDIAEGYSVSREKKESFPLTVTSAQKNPTAFYLCASSARDRGYQETQYFGPGTRLLVL.

The table lists this clonotype with many counts. The rearrangement links TRBV20-1 to TRBJ2-7; 8 bases align to TRBD1. The CDR3 length is 14 residues. J lost 7 bases, V lost 4 bases, and 12 bases had no gene match. CDR1 is DFQATT, CDR2 SNEGSKA, per germline (reference sequence). The CDR3 here is CSATRQGPTWEQYF. CDR3 coding DNA: TGCAGTGCTACCCGACAGGGGCCCACCTGGGAGCAGTACTTC.

This clonotype was seen only a few times. The CDR3 sequence is CASDSGSTYNEQFF. The CDR3 nucleotides are TGCGCCAGCGATAGCGGGAGCACCTACAATGAGCAGTTCTTC. V gene TRBV5-1 combines with J gene TRBJ2-1; 9 bases agree with TRBD2. This CDR3 spans 14 amino acids. V gave up 7 bases and J gave up 2 bases; unmatched junction bases: 4. Germline V gene data show CDR1 as SGHRS and CDR2 as YFSETQ.

This clonotype came up many times. V is TRBV20-1 and J is TRBJ2-7; 14 bases are a match to TRBD2. The CDR3 is 16 residues long. The germline V gene encodes CDR1 DFQATT and CDR2 SNEGSKA (reference sequence). With 6 bases clipped from V and 5 bases from J, the junction kept 12 bases outside the gene matches. The CDR3 DNA sequence: TGCAGTGCCACGGGACTAGCGGGAGCCCGTGGCCACGAGCAGTACTTC. Protein product: CSATGLAGARGHEQYF.

This clonotype was recorded at least ten times. The chain links TRBV5-1 to TRBJ2-7, with D possibly TRBD2 on 6 matching bases. Germline CDR1 SGHRS, CDR2 YFSETQ. The CDR3 spans 16 residues. V was pared by 3 bases and J by 4 bases, with 20 bases between. The DNA for the CDR3 is TGCGCCAGCAGCTGGGGCGGGGCCGGGAATCAATACGAGCAGTACTTC. Protein: CASSWGGAGNQYEQYF.

This clonotype was recorded many times. The chain joins TRBV20-1 to TRBJ2-5; D ambiguous. V lost 2 bases, J lost 7 bases, and 23 bases lay in between. CDR1 DFQATT and CDR2 SNEGSKA come from the germline V gene (reference sequence). There are 16 residues in the CDR3. In DNA, the CDR3 is TGCAGTGCTAGACTTACCTCGGACCGGGCCGCCGGGACCCAGTACTTC. Translated, it gives CSARLTSDRAAGTQYF.

V usage is TRBV12-3 or TRBV12-4 and J usage is TRBJ2-1, with 7 nucleotides matching TRBD2. This CDR3 spans 13 amino acids. Trimming took 6 bases from V and 8 from J; bases not matched to a gene: 7. The CDR3, as DNA: TGTGCCAGCAGCCTGGGCGGGAGCGATGAGCAGTTCTTC. Amino acid sequence: CASSLGGSDEQFF.

The J gene is TRBJ2-2, the V gene TRBV4-3; D gene ambiguous. The CDR3 totals 14 residues. CDR1 and CDR2 (germline): LGHNA, YSLEER. V was cut by 0 bases and J by 3 bases, with 5 bases left in between. CDR3 amino acids: CASSQDHYTGELFF. CDR3 in DNA: TGCGCCAGCAGCCAAGATCACTACACCGGGGAGCTGTTTTTT.

This chain links TRBV12-3 or TRBV12-4 with TRBJ2-3; 9 bases agree with TRBD2. With V trimmed by 1 base and J by 2 bases, 10 bases remained unmatched. The CDR3 covers 18 residues. Written as DNA, the CDR3 is TGTGCCAGCAGTTTAGTCCGACTAGCGGCAACCCACACAGATACGCAGTATTTT. Translation: CASSLVRLAATHTDTQYF.

This clonotype was observed a handful of times. V gene TRBV20-1 combines with J gene TRBJ1-1, with TRBD1 matching over 12 bases. The V segment lost 1 base and the J segment 8 bases; nucleotides outside the gene matches: 11. The CDR3 sequence is 16 residues long. In germline, CDR1 is DFQATT, CDR2 SNEGSKA (reference sequence). The CDR3 loop is CSARVPGGQGALEAFF. The CDR3 nucleotides are TGCAGTGCTAGAGTCCCGGGGGGACAGGGGGCTTTGGAAGCTTTCTTT.

The V and J genes are TRBV5-1 and TRBJ2-7, with D perhaps matching TRBD2 (5 bases). V gave up 4 bases and J gave up 3 bases, with 14 bases separating them. There are 14 residues in the CDR3. CDR1 and CDR2 (germline): SGHRS, YFSETQ. The CDR3 spells CASSTTSQNYEQYF. The DNA for the CDR3 is TGCGCCAGCAGCACAACTAGTCAGAACTACGAGCAGTACTTC. The variable domain in full, completed from reference TRBV5-1 and TRBJ2-7, reads KAGVTQTPRYLIKTRGQQVTLSCSPISGHRSVSWYQQTPGQGLQFLFEYFSETQRNKGNFPGRFSGRQFSNSRSEMNVSTLELGDSALYLCASSTTSQNYEQYFGPGTRLTVT.

This clonotype was observed a handful of times. The chain joins TRBV12-3 or TRBV12-4 to TRBJ1-2; D not resolved. There are 16 residues in the CDR3. V was shortened by 3 bases and J by 0 bases, with 14 bases between the two germline ends. For the CDR3, the DNA is TGTGCCAGCAGTTTGTCCTGGGAACCAACTAACTATGGCTACACCTTC. As protein: CASSLSWEPTNYGYTF.

This clonotype was seen a handful of times. In DNA, the CDR3 is TGTGCCAGCGACGGTAGCACCTACAATGAGCAGTTCTTC. Translating it yields CASDGSTYNEQFF. This rearrangement joins TRBV27 to TRBJ2-1; D is undetermined. Germline assignment: CDR1 MNHEY and CDR2 SMNVEV (reference sequence). This CDR3 is 13 amino acids long. Deletions cut 8 bases from V and 2 bases from J, with 10 bases between.

A few counts support this clonotype. The chain links TRBV20-1 to TRBJ1-5; D gene ambiguous. Deletions cut 1 base from V and 4 bases from J, with 11 bases between. This CDR3 region has 14 residues. Germline CDR1 and CDR2: DFQATT and SNEGSKA (reference sequence). The CDR3 is CSARANSGNQPQHF. DNA of the CDR3: TGCAGTGCTAGAGCAAACAGTGGGAATCAGCCCCAGCATTTT.

This clonotype appeared many times. The chain couples TRBV29-1 to TRBJ2-1; no reliable D call. Trimming took off 1 base at V and 7 bases at J, with 14 bases between the two ends. Germline loops: CDR1 SQVTM, CDR2 ANQGSEA. This CDR3 has 14 residues. CDR3 loop: CSVEGSSSVNEQFF. The DNA of the CDR3 is TGCAGCGTTGAAGGGTCCAGCTCCGTGAATGAGCAGTTCTTC.

This clonotype was counted many times. The chain joins TRBV15 to TRBJ2-3; 11 bases are shared with TRBD2. CDR3 length: 17 residues. The V and J ends lost 3 bases and 5 bases, in that order; junction bases with no gene match: 10. Per germline, CDR1 LNHNV and CDR2 YYDKDF (reference sequence). The CDR3 DNA sequence: TGTGCCACCAGCAGCCGAGGGACTAGCGGATCCCTAGATACGCAGTATTTT. Its protein product is CATSSRGTSGSLDTQYF.

The chain uses TRBV12-3 or TRBV12-4 and TRBJ2-3; no clear D gene. This CDR3 has 17 residues. Trimming pared 0 bases from V and 0 bases from J, leaving 13 bases between. This chain's CDR3 is CASSLALSSSSTDTQYF. In DNA, the CDR3 is TGTGCCAGCAGTTTAGCGCTAAGTTCCTCTAGCACAGATACGCAGTATTTT.

The chain is built from TRBV5-4 and TRBJ2-1, with 10 bases fitting TRBD2. CDR3 size: 13 residues. Germline trimming cut 0 bases from V and 10 bases from J; bases unmatched to any gene: 1. CDR1 SGHNT and CDR2 YYREEE come from the germline V gene (reference sequence). The DNA of the CDR3 is TGTGCCAGCAGCTTGGGGACTAGCGGCGAGCAGTTCTTC. As protein: CASSLGTSGEQFF.

The chain carries TRBV20-1 and TRBJ2-2; tentatively, D is TRBD2 (5 bases). V was shortened by 1 base and J by 6 bases, with 21 bases between the two germline ends. The CDR3 runs to 17 residues. Germline V gene sequence: CDR1 DFQATT, CDR2 SNEGSKA (reference sequence). CDR3 protein: CSARGVEGRMRAGELFF. CDR3 nucleotide sequence: TGCAGTGCTAGAGGAGTCGAAGGACGAATGAGGGCCGGGGAGCTGTTTTTT.